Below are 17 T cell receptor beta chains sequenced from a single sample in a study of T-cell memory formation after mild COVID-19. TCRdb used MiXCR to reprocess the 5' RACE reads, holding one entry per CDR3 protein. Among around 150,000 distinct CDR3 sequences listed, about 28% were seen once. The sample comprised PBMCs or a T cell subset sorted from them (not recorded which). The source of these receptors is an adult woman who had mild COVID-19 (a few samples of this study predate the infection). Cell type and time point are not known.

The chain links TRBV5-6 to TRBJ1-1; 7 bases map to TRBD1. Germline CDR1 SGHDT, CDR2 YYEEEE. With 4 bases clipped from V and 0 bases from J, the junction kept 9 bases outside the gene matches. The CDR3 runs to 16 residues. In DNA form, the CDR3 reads TGTGCCAGCAGCCGCAGGGGGTCGATAGTGAACACTGAAGCTTTCTTT. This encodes CASSRRGSIVNTEAFF.

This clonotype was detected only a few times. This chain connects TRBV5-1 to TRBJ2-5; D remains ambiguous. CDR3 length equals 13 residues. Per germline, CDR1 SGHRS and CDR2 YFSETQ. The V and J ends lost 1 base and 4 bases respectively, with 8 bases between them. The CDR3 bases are TGCGCCAGCAGCTTGAGGGCCGGAGAGACCCAGTACTTC. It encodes CASSLRAGETQYF. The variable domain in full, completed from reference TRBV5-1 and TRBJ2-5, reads KAGVTQTPRYLIKTRGQQVTLSCSPISGHRSVSWYQQTPGQGLQFLFEYFSETQRNKGNFPGRFSGRQFSNSRSEMNVSTLELGDSALYLCASSLRAGETQYFGPGTRLLVL.

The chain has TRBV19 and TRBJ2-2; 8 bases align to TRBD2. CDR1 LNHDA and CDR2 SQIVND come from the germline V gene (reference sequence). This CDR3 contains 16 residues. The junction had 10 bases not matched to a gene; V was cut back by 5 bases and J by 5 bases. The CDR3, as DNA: TGTGCCAGTAGTGATGGGACTAGGACGCCAACCGGGGAGCTGTTTTTT. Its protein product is CASSDGTRTPTGELFF.

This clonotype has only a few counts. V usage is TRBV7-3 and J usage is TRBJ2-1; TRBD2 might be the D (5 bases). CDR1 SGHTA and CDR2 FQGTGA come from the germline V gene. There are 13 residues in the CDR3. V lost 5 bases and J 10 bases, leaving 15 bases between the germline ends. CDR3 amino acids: CASSVSPGTEQFF. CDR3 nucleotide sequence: TGTGCCAGCAGCGTAAGTCCGGGAACGGAGCAGTTCTTC.

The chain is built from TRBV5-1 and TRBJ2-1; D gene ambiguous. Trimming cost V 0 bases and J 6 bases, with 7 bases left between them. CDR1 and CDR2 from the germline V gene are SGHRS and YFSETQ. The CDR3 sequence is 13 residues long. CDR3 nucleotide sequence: TGCGCCAGCAGCTTGGATGTTTTCAATGAGCAGTTCTTC. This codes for CASSLDVFNEQFF.

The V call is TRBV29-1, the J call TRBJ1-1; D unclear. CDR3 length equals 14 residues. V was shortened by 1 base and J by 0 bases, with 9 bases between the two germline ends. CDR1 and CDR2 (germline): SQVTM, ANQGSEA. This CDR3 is CSVEGPPMNTEAFF. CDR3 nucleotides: TGCAGCGTTGAAGGGCCTCCCATGAACACTGAAGCTTTCTTT. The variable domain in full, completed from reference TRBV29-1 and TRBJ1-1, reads SAVISQKPSRDICQRGTSLTIQCQVDSQVTMMFWYRQQPGQSLTLIATANQGSEATYESGFVIDKFPISRPNLTFSTLTVSNMSPEDSSIYLCSVEGPPMNTEAFFGQGTRLTVV.

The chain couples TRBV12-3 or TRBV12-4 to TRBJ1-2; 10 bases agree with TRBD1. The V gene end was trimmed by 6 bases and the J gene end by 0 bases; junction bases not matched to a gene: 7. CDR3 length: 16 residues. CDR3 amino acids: CASSSDRGSANYGYTF. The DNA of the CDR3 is TGTGCCAGCAGCTCGGACAGGGGGTCGGCTAACTATGGCTACACCTTC.

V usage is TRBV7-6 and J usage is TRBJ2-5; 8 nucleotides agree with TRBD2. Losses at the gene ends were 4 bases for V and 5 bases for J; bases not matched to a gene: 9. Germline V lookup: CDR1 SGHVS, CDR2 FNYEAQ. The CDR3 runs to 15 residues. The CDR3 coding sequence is TGTGCCAGCAGCTCCCTGGGACTAGGAGGGGAGACCCAGTACTTC. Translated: CASSSLGLGGETQYF.

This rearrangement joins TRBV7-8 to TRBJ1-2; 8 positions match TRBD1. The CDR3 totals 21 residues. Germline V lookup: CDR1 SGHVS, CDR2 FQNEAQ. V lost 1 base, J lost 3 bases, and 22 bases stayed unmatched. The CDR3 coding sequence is TGTGCCAGCAGCTTAGTAGGGACAGGACCCTTCGTCGTAGACTTCGACTATGGCTACACCTTC. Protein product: CASSLVGTGPFVVDFDYGYTF.

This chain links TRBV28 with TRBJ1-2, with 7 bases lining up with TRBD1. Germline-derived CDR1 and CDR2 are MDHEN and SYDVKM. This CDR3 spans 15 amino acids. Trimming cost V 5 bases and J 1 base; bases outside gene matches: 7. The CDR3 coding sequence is TGTGCCAGCAGTCACAGACAGGGATATAACTATGGCTACACCTTC. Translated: CASSHRQGYNYGYTF.

Here the CDR3 DNA reads TGCAGCGTTCACCGGGGGACCTCTTATTTCTCCTACAATGAGCAGTTCTTC. Protein: CSVHRGTSYFSYNEQFF. V and J are TRBV29-1 and TRBJ2-1; possible D gene TRBD2, 6 bases. Per germline, CDR1 SQVTM and CDR2 ANQGSEA. The CDR3 loop spans 17 amino acids. Trimming shortened V by 5 bases and J by 0 bases, and 20 bases separated the two germline ends.

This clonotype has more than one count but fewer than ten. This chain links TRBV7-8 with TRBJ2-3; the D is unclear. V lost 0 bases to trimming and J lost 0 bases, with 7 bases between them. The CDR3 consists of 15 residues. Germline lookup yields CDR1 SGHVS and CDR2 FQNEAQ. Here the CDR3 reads CASSLAAPSTDTQYF. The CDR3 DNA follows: TGTGCCAGCAGCTTAGCGGCCCCTAGCACAGATACGCAGTATTTT. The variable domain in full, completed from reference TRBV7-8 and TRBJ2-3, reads GAGVSQSPRYKVAKRGQDVALRCDPISGHVSLFWYQQALGQGPEFLTYFQNEAQLDKSGLPSDRFFAERPEGSVSTLKIQRTQQEDSAVYLCASSLAAPSTDTQYFGPGTRLTVL.

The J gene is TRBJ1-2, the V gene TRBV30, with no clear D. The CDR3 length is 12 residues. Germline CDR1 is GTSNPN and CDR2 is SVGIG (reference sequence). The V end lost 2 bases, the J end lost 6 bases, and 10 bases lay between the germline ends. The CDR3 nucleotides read TGTGCCTGGAGTCTCCTCAACAATGGCTACACCTTC. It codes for CAWSLLNNGYTF.

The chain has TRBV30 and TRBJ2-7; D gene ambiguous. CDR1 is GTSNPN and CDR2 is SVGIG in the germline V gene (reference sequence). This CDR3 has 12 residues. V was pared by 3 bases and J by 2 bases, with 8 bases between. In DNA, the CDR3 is TGTGCCTGGAGCGGCAGCACCTACGAGCAGTACTTC. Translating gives CAWSGSTYEQYF.

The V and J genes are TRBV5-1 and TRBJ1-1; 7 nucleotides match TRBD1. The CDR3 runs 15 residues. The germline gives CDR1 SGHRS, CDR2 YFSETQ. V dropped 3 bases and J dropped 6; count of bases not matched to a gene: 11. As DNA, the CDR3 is TGCGCCAGCAGCTCTCGACAGGGAGGAGGTGCTGAAGCTTTCTTT. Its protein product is CASSSRQGGGAEAFF.

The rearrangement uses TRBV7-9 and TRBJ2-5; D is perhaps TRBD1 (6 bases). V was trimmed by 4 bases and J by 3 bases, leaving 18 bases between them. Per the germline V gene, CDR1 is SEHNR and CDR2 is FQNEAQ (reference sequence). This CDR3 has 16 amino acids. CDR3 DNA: TGTGCCAGCAGCTCCGGGACATCTAGCAGCAAAGAGACCCAGTACTTC. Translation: CASSSGTSSSKETQYF.

The CDR3 region has the DNA TGTGCCAGCAGCGGACTAGCGGGGGACACAGATACGCAGTATTTT. Amino acid sequence: CASSGLAGDTDTQYF. The V call is TRBV5-4, the J call TRBJ2-3, with 13 bases fitting TRBD2. Germline V gene data show CDR1 as SGHNT and CDR2 as YYREEE (reference sequence). The CDR3 is 15 amino acids. J lost 2 bases, V lost 4 bases, and 1 base had no gene match.